This paragraph reports one T cell receptor beta chain. Its antigen is undetermined. The record originates from a study of T and B cells in COVID-19 patients. Overall study context: Blood was sampled from COVID-19 patients who were either actively infected or recovered. At median age roughly 30 years, recovered patients were younger than active-infection patients at more than 65. In the active-infection cohort, about 90% of the roughly 20 patients had comorbidities linked to unfavorable COVID-19 outcome. General observations from the study: Patients with COVID-19 reportedly showed strongly skewed T cell receptor beta variable and joining gene usage.

BIOMED2 TRB-A/B primer pools were used in multiplex TRB PCR. Via MiXCR, TCRdb re-called the multiplex PCR reads, giving one row per CDR3 protein. The table lists about 22,000 distinct CDR3 sequences, around 30% of them singletons. Each TRB amplification used about 230-550 ng of genomic DNA from blood. The TCR sequence derives from a human donor who had recovered from COVID-19. Material: blood.

In DNA, the CDR3 is TGTGCCAGCAGTCCCCCGGACAGGGGGAACACTGAAGCTTTCTTT. It encodes CASSPPDRGNTEAFF. The chain links TRBV6-1 to TRBJ1-1; 9 nucleotides line up with TRBD1. Germline trimming cut 5 bases from V and 1 base from J; bases unmatched to any gene: 5. CDR1 and CDR2 (germline): MNHNS, SASEGT. This CDR3 contains 15 residues.